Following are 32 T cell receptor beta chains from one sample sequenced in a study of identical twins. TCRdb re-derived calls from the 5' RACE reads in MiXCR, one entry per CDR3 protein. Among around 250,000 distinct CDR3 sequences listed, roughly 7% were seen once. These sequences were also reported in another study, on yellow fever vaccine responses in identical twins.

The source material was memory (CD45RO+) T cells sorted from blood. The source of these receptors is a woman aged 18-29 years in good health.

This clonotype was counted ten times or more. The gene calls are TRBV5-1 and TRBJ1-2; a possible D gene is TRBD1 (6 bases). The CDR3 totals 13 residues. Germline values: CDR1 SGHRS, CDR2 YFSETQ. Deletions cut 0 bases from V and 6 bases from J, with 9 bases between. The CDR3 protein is CASSLARGDGYTF. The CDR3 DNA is TGCGCCAGCAGCTTGGCCAGGGGAGATGGCTACACCTTC.

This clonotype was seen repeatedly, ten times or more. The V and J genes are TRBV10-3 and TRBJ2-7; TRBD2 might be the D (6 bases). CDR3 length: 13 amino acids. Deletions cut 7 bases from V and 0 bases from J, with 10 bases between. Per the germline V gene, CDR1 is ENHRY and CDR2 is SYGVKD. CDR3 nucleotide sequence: TGTGCCATCATTTCGGACTACTCCTACGAGCAGTACTTC. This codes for CAIISDYSYEQYF.

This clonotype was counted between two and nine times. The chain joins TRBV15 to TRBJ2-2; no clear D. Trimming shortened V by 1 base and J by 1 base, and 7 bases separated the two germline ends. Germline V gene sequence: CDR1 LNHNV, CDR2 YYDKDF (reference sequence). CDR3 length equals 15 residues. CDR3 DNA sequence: TGTGCCACCAGCAGAGGAGCAGTGAACACCGGGGAGCTGTTTTTT. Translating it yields CATSRGAVNTGELFF.

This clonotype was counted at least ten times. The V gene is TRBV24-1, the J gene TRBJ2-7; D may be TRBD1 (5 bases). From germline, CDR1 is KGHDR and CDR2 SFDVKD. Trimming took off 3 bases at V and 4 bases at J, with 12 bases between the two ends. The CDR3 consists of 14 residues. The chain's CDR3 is CATSDPRVGYEQYF. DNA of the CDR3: TGTGCCACCAGTGATCCCAGGGTTGGGTACGAGCAGTACTTC.

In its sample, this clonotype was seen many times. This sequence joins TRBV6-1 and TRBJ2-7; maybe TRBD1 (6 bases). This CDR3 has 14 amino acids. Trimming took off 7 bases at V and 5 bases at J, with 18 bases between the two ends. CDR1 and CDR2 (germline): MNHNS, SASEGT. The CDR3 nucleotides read TGTGCCAGCAAGCCAACAGGGATACCTAACGAGCAGTACTTC. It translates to CASKPTGIPNEQYF.

CDR3 loop: CASTLVGGPGFQETQYF. DNA of the CDR3: TGCGCCAGCACATTGGTGGGGGGCCCCGGCTTCCAAGAGACCCAGTACTTC. J is TRBJ2-5 and V is TRBV5-1, with D perhaps matching TRBD1 or TRBD2 (6 bases each). CDR1 SGHRS and CDR2 YFSETQ come from the germline V gene. Trimming stripped 6 bases from V and 1 base from J, with 22 bases between. CDR3 length equals 17 residues.

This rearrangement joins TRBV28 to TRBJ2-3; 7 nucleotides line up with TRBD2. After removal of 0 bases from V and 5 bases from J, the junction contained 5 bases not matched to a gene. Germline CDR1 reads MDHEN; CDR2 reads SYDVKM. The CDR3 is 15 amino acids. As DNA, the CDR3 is TGTGCCAGCAGTTTATGGAGCGGGAAGGGAGATACGCAGTATTTT. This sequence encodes CASSLWSGKGDTQYF.

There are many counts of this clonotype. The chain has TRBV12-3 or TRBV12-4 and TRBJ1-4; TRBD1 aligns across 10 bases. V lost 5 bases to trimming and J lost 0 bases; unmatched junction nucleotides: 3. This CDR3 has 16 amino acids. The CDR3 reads CASSTGTGATNEKLFF. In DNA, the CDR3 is TGTGCCAGCAGTACCGGGACAGGGGCAACTAATGAAAAACTGTTTTTT.

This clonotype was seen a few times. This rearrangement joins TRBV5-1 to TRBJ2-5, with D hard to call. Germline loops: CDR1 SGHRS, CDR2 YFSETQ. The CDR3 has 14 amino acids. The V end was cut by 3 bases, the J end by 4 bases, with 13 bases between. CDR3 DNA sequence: TGCGCCAGCAGCTCCCTTGGTTTGGTAGAGACCCAGTACTTC. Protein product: CASSSLGLVETQYF.

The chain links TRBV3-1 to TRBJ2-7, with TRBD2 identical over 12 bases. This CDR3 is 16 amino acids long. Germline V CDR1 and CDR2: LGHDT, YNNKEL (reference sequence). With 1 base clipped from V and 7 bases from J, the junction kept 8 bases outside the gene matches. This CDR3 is CASSQGGLAGLEEQYV. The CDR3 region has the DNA TGTGCCAGCAGCCAAGGGGGACTAGCGGGCCTTGAGGAGCAGTACGTC.

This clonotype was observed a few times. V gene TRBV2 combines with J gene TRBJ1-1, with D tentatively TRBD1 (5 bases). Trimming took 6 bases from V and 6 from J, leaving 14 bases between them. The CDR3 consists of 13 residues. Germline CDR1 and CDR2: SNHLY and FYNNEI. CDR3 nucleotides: TGTGCCAGCAGGAAACCAGGGCCCCCTGAAGCTTTCTTT. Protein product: CASRKPGPPEAFF. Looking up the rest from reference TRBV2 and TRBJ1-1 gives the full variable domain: EPEVTQTPSHQVTQMGQEVILRCVPISNHLYFYWYRQILGQKVEFLVSFYNNEISEKSEIFDDQFSVERPDGSNFTLKIRSTKLEDSAMYFCASRKPGPPEAFFGQGTRLTVV.

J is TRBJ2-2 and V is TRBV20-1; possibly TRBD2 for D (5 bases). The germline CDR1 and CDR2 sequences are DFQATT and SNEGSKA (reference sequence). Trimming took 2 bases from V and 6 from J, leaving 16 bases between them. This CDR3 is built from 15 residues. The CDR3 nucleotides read TGCAGTGCTAGACCGGCTAGCTGGAATGCCGGGGAGCTGTTTTTT. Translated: CSARPASWNAGELFF.

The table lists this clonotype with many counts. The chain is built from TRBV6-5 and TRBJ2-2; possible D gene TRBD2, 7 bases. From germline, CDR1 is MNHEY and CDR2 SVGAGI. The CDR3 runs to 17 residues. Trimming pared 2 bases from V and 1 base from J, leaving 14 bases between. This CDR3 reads CASSYTGGAWNTGELFF. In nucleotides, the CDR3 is TGTGCCAGCAGTTACACGGGGGGCGCGTGGAACACCGGGGAGCTGTTTTTT.

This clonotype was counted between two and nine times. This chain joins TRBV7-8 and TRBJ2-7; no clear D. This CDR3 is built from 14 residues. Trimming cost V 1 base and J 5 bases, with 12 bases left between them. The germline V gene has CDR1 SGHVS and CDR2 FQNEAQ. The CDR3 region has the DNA TGTGCCAGCAGCTTAGAATCCCGACGCCACGAGCAGTACGTC. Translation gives CASSLESRRHEQYV.

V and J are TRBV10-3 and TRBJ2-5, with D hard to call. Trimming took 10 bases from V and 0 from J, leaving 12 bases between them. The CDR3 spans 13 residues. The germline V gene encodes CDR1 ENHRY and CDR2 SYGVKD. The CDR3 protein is CATTRGDQETQYF. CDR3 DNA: TGTGCCACCACCCGTGGGGACCAAGAGACCCAGTACTTC.

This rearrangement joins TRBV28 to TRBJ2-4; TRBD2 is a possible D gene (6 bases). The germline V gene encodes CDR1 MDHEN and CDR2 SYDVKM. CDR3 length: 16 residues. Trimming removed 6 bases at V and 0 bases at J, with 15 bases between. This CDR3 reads CASSPGGRLAKNIQYF. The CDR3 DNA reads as TGTGCCAGCAGCCCCGGGGGACGGCTAGCCAAAAACATTCAGTACTTC.

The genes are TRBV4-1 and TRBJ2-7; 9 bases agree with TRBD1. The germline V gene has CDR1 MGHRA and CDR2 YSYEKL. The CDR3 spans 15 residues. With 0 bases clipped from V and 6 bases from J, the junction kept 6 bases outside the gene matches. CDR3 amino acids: CASSQEYTGGGEQYV. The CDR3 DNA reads TGCGCCAGCAGCCAAGAGTATACAGGGGGCGGCGAGCAGTACGTC.

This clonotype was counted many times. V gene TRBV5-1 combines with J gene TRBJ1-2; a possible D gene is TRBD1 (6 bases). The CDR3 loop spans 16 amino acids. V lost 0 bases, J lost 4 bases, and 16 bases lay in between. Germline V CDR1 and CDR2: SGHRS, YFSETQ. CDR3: CASSLGQVQGGYGYTF. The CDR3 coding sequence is TGCGCCAGCAGCTTGGGCCAAGTACAGGGCGGCTATGGCTACACCTTC.

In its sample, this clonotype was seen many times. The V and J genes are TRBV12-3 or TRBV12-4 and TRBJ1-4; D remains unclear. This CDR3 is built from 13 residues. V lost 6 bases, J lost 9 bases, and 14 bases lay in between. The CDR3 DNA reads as TGTGCCAGCAGCAGTAGCGTCAAGAAAAAACTGTTTTTT. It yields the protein CASSSSVKKKLFF.

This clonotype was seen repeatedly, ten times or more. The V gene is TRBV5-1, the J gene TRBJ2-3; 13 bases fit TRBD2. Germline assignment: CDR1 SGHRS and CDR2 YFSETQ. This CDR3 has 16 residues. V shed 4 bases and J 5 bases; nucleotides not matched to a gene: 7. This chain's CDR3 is CASSQGLAGVGDTQYF. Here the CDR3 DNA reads TGCGCCAGCAGCCAAGGACTAGCGGGAGTAGGAGATACGCAGTATTTT.

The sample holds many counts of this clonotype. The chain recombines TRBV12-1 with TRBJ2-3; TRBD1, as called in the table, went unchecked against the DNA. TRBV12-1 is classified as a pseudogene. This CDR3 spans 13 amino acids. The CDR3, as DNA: TGTGCCAGCATAGAAGGGGAGAGAGATACGCAGTATTTT. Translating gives CASIEGERDTQYF.

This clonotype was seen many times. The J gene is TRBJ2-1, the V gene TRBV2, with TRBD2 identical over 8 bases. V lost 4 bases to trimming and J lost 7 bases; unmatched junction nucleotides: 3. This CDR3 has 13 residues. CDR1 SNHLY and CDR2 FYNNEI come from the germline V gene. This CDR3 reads CASSAPGGNEQFF. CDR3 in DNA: TGTGCCAGCAGTGCCCCGGGGGGGAATGAGCAGTTCTTC.

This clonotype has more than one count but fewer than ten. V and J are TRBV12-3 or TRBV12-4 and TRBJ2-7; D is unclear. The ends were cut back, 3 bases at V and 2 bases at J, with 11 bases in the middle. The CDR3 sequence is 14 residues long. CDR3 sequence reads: CASSFQTGTYEQYF. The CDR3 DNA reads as TGTGCCAGCAGTTTTCAAACGGGCACCTACGAGCAGTACTTC.

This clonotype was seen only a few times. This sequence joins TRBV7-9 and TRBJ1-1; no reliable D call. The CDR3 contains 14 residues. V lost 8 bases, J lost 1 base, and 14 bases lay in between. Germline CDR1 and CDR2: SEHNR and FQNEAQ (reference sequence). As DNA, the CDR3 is TGTGCCAGCTGCCCGACCGACCCGAACACTGAAGCTTTCTTT. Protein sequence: CASCPTDPNTEAFF.

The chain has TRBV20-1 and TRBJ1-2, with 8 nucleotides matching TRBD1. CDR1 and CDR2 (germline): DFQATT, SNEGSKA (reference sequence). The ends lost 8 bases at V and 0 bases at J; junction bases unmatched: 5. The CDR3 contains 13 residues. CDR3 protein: CSTTGQANYGYTF. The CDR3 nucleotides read TGCAGTACTACGGGACAGGCTAACTATGGCTACACCTTC.

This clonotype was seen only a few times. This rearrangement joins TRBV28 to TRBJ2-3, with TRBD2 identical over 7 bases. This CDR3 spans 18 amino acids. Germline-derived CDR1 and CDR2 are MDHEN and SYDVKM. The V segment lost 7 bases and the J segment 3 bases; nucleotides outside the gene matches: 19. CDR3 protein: CASTHGGSLLARTDTQYF. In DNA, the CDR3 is TGTGCCAGCACCCACGGGGGGAGTCTACTAGCGAGGACAGATACGCAGTATTTT.

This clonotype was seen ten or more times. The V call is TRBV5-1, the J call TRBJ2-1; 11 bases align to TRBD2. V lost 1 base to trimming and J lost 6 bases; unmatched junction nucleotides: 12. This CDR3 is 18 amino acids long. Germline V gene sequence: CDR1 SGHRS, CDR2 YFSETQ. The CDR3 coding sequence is TGCGCCAGCAGCTTGCTAGCGGGGGGCCCACAACACTCCAATGAGCAGTTCTTC. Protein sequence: CASSLLAGGPQHSNEQFF.

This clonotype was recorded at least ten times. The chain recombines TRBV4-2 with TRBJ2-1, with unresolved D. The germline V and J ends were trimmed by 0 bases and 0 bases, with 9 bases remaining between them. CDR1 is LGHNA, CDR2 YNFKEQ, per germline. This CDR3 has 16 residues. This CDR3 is CASSQDLIGSYNEQFF. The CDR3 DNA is TGTGCCAGCAGCCAAGATCTAATCGGCTCCTACAATGAGCAGTTCTTC.

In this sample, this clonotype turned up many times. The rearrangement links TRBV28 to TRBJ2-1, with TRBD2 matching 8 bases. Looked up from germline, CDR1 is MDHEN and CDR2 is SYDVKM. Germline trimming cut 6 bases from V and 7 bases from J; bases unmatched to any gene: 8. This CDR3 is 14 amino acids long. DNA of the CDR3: TGTGCCAGCAGCTCCGGGACTAGACCTAATGAGCAGTTCTTC. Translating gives CASSSGTRPNEQFF.

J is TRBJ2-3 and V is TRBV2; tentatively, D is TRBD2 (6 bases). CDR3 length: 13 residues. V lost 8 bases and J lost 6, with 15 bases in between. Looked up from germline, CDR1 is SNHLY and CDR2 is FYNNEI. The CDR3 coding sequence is TGTGCCAGCGTGGAGGGGATACGGGATACGCAGTATTTT. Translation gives CASVEGIRDTQYF.

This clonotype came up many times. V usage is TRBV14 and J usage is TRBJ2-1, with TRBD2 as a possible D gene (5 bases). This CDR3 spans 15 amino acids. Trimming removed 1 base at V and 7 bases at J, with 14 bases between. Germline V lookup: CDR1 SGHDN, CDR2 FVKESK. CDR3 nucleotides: TGTGCCAGCAGCCAAGGTGGGAGTTTTGCTAATGAGCAGTTCTTC. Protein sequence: CASSQGGSFANEQFF.

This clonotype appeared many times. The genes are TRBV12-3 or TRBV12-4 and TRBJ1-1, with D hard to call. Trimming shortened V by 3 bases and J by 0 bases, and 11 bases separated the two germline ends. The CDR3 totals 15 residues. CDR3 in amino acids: CASSFSQTMNTEAFF. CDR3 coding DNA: TGTGCCAGCAGTTTTAGTCAGACCATGAACACTGAAGCTTTCTTT.